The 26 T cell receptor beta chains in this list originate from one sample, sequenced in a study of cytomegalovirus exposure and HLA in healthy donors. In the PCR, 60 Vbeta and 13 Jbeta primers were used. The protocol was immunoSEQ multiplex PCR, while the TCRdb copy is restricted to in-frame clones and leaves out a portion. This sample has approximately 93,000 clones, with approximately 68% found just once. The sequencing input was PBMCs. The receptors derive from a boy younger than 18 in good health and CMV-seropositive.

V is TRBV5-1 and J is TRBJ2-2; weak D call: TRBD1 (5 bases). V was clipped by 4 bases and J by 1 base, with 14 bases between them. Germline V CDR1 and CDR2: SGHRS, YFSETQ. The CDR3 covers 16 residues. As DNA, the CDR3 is TGCGCCAGCAGCCAGAGCCGTGGACAGAACACCGGGGAGCTGTTTTTT. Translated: CASSQSRGQNTGELFF. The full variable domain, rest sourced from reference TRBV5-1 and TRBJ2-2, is KAGVTQTPRYLIKTRGQQVTLSCSPISGHRSVSWYQQTPGQGLQFLFEYFSETQRNKGNFPGRFSGRQFSNSRSEMNVSTLELGDSALYLCASSQSRGQNTGELFFGEGSRLTVL.

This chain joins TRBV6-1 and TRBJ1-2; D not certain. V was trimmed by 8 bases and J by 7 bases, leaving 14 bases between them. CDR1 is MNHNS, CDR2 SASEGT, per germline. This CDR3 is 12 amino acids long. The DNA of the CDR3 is TGTGCCAGCTATGGAGGGTGGGGTGGCTACACCTTC. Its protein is CASYGGWGGYTF.

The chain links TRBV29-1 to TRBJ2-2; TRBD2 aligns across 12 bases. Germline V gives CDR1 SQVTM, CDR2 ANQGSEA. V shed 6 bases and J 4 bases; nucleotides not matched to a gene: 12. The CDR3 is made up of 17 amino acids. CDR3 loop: CSVGGPSGGAGTGELFF. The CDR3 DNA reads TGCAGCGTGGGTGGTCCTAGCGGGGGGGCGGGCACCGGGGAGCTGTTTTTT.

The CDR3 sequence: CASSHDSTTYEQYF. CDR3 bases: TGTGCCAGCAGCCACGACAGTACCACCTACGAGCAGTACTTC. The genes are TRBV11-2 and TRBJ2-5; possibly TRBD1 for D (5 bases). The J call may be in error: the DNA end matches TRBJ2-7 better. Germline-derived CDR1 and CDR2 are SGHAT and FQNNGV. The CDR3 length is 14 residues.

The CDR3 nucleotides read TGTGCCAGCAGCTTGGGGCTCTCCTCTGGAAACACCATATATTTT. Translating it yields CASSLGLSSGNTIYF. V gene TRBV7-2 combines with J gene TRBJ1-3; the D gene is possibly TRBD1 (5 bases). In germline, CDR1 is SGHTA, CDR2 FQGNSA. The V end was cut by 3 bases, the J end by 0 bases, with 9 bases between. This CDR3 region has 15 residues. Based on the CDR3 plus reference TRBV7-2 and TRBJ1-3, the full variable domain is GAGVSQSPSNKVTEKGKDVELRCDPISGHTALYWYRQSLGQGLEFLIYFQGNSAPDKSGLPSDRFSAERTGGSVSTLTIQRTQQEDSAVYLCASSLGLSSGNTIYFGEGSWLTVV.

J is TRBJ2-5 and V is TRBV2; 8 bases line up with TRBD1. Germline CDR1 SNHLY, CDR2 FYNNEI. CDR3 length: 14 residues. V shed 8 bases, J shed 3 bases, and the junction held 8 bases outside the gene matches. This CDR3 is CASVQQGGEETQYF. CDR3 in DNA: TGTGCCAGCGTCCAACAGGGGGGAGAAGAGACCCAGTACTTC.

The CDR3 nucleotides read TGTGCCAGCAGTTACTCGTACAGCTCCAATCAGCCCCAGCATTTT. It yields the protein CASSYSYSSNQPQHF. The rearrangement joins TRBV6-5 to TRBJ1-5; D gene unclear. The germline V gene encodes CDR1 MNHEY and CDR2 SVGAGI. CDR3 length equals 15 residues. The V end lost 0 bases, the J end lost 3 bases, and 9 bases lay between the germline ends.

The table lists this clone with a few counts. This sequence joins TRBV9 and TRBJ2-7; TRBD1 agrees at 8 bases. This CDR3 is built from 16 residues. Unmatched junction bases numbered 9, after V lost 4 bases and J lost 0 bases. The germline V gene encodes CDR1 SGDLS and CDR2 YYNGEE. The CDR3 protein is CASSITGGTPSYEQYF. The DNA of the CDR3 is TGTGCCAGCAGCATTACAGGGGGGACCCCCTCCTACGAGCAGTACTTC.

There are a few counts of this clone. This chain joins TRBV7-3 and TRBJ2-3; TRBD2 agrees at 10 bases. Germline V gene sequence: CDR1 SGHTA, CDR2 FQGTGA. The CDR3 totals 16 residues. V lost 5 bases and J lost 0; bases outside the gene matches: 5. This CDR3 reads CASSAASGGSTDTQYF. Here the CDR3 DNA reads TGTGCCAGCAGCGCGGCTAGCGGGGGAAGCACAGATACGCAGTATTTT.

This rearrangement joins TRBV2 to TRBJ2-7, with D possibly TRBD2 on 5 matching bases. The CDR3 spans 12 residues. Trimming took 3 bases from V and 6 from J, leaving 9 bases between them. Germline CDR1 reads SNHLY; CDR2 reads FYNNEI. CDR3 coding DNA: TGTGCCAGCAGTGACCACAGCGGCGAGCAGTACTTC. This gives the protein CASSDHSGEQYF.

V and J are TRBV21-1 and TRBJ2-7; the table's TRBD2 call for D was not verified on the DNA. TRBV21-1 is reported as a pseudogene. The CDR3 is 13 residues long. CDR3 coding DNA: TGTGCCAGCAGCACCGGGGTAGACTACGAGCAGTACTTC. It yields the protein CASSTGVDYEQYF.

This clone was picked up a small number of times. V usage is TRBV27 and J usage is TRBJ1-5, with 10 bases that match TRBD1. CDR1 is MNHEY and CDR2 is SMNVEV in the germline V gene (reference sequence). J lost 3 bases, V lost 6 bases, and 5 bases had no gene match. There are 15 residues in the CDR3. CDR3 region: CASRRTGGVNQPQHF. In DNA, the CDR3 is TGTGCCAGCAGGAGGACAGGGGGAGTCAATCAGCCCCAGCATTTT.

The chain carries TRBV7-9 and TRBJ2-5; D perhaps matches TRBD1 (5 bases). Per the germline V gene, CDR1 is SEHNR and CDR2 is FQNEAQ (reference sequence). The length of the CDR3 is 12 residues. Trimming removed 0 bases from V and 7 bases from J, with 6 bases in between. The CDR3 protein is CASSLADMTQYF. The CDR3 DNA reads TGTGCCAGCAGCTTAGCGGACATGACCCAGTACTTC.

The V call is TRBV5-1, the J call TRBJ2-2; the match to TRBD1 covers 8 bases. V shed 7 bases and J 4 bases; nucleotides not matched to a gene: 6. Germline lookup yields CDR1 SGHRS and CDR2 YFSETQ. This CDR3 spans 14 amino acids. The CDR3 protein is CASGGQGATGELFF. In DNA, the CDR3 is TGCGCCAGCGGAGGACAGGGCGCCACCGGGGAGCTGTTTTTT.

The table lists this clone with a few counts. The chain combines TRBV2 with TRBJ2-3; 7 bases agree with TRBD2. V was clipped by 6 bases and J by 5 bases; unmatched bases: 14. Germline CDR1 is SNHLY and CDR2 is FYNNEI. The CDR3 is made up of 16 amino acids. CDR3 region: CASRYSTSRTVDTQYF. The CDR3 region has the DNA TGTGCCAGCAGGTACTCGACTAGCAGGACTGTAGATACGCAGTATTTT.

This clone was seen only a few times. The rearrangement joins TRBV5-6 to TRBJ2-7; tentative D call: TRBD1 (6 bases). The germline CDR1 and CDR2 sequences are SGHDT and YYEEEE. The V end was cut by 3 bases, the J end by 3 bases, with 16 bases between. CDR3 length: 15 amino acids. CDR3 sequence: CASSSEPGVFYEQYF. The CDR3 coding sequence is TGTGCCAGCAGCTCTGAGCCAGGGGTTTTCTACGAGCAGTACTTC.

The CDR3 bases are TGCGCCAGCAGCTTGGGGCCACAAGTACCAAATCAGCCCCAGCATTTT. This gives the protein CASSLGPQVPNQPQHF. This chain connects TRBV5-1 to TRBJ1-5; unclear D gene. The CDR3 runs 16 residues. V gave up 0 bases and J gave up 4 bases, with 14 bases separating them. CDR1 and CDR2 (germline): SGHRS, YFSETQ.

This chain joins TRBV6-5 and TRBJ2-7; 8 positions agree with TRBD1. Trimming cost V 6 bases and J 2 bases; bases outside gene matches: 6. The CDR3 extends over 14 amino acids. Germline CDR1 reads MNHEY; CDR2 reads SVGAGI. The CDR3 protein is CASSPDRGPYEQYF. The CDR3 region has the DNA TGTGCCAGCAGCCCTGACAGGGGACCCTACGAGCAGTACTTC.

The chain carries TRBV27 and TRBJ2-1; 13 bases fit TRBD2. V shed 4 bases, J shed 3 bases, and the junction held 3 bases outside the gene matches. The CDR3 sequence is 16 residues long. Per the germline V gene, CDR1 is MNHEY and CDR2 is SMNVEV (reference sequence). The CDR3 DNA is TGTGCCAGCAGTTACGGGACTAGCGGGGACTACAATGAGCAGTTCTTC. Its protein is CASSYGTSGDYNEQFF.

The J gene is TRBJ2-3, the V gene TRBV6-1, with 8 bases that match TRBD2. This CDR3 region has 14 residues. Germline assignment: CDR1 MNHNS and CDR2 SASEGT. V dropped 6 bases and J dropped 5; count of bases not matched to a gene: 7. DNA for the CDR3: TGTGCCAGCAGATTTAGCGGGGAAGGAGATACGCAGTATTTT. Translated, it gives CASRFSGEGDTQYF.

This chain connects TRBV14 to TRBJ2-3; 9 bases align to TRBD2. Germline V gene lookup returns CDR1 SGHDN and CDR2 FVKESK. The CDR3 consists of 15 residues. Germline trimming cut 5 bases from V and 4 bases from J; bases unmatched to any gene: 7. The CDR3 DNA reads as TGTGCCAGCAGCTCGCGGGGGGGCCGGTCAGATACGCAGTATTTT. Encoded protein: CASSSRGGRSDTQYF.

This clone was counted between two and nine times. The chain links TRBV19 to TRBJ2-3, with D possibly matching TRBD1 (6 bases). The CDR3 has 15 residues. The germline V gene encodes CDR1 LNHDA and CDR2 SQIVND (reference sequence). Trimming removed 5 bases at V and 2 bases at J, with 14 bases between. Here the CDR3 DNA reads TGTGCCAGTAGTCCGACAGGAATGGACACAGATACGCAGTATTTT. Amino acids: CASSPTGMDTDTQYF.

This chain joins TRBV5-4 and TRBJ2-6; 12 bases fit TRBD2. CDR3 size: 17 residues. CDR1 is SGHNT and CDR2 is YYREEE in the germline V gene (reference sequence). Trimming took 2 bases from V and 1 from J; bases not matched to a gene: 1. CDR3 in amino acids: CASSFGLAGSGANVLTF. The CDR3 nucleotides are TGTGCCAGCAGCTTCGGACTAGCGGGGTCTGGGGCCAACGTCCTGACTTTC.

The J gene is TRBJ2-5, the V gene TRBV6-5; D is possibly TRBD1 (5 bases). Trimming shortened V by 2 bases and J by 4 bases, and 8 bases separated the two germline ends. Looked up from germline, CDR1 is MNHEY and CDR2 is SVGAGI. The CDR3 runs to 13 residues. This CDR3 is CASSYDSSETQYF. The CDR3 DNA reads TGTGCCAGCAGTTACGACAGCTCAGAGACCCAGTACTTC.

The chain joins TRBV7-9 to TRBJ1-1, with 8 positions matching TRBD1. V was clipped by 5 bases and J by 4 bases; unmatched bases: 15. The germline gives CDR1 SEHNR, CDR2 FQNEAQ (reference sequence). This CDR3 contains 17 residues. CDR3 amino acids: CASSLRPGTGLGTEAFF. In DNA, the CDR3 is TGTGCCAGCAGCCTACGTCCCGGGACAGGTTTGGGCACTGAAGCTTTCTTT.

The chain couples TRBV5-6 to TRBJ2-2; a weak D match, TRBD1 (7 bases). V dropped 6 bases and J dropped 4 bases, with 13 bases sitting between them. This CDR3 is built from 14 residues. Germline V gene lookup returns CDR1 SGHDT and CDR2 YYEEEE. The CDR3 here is CASTPGGITGELFF. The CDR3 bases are TGTGCCAGCACCCCAGGGGGGATCACCGGGGAGCTGTTTTTT.